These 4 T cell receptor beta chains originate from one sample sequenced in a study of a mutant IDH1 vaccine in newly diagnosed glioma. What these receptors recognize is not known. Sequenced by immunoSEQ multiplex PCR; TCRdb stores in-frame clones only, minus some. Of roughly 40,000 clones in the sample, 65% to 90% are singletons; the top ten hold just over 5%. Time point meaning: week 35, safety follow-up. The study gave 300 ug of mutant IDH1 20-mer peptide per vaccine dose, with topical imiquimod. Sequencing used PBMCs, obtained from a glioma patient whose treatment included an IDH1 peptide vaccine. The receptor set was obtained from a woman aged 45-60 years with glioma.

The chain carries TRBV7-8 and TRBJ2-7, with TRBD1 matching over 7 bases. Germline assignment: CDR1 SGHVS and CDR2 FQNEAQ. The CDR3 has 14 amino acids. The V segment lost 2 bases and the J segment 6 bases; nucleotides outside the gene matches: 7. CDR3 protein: CASSLIRTGTEQYF. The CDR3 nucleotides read TGTGCCAGCAGCTTAATCCGGACAGGCACCGAGCAGTACTTC.

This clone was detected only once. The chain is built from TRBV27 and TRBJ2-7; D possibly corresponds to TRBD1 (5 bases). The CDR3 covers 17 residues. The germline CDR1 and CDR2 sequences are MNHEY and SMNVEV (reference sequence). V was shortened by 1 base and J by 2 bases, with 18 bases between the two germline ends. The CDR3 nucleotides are TGTGCCAGCAGTTTATTTAGTTCCCAGGGCAGAACCTACGAGCAGTACTTC. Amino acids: CASSLFSSQGRTYEQYF.

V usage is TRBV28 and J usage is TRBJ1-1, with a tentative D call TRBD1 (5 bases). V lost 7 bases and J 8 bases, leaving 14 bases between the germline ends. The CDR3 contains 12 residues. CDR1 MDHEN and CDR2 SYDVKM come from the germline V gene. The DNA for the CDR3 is TGTGCCAGCACCCTGGGAAGGGGAGAAGCTTTCTTT. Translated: CASTLGRGEAFF. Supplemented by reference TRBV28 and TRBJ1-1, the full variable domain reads DVKVTQSSRYLVKRTGEKVFLECVQDMDHENMFWYRQDPGLGLRLIYFSYDVKMKEKGDIPEGYSVSREKKERFSLILESASTNQTSMYLCASTLGRGEAFFGQGTRLTVV.

CDR3: CASSEVTALNTEAFF. The CDR3 bases are TGTGCCAGCAGTGAAGTAACAGCCCTGAACACTGAAGCTTTCTTT. The chain uses TRBV2 and TRBJ1-1, with D unresolved. This CDR3 has 15 amino acids. V was pared by 1 base and J by 0 bases, with 9 bases between. From germline, CDR1 is SNHLY and CDR2 FYNNEI. The full variable domain, with the rest looked up from reference TRBV2 and TRBJ1-1, is EPEVTQTPSHQVTQMGQEVILRCVPISNHLYFYWYRQILGQKVEFLVSFYNNEISEKSEIFDDQFSVERPDGSNFTLKIRSTKLEDSAMYFCASSEVTALNTEAFFGQGTRLTVV.